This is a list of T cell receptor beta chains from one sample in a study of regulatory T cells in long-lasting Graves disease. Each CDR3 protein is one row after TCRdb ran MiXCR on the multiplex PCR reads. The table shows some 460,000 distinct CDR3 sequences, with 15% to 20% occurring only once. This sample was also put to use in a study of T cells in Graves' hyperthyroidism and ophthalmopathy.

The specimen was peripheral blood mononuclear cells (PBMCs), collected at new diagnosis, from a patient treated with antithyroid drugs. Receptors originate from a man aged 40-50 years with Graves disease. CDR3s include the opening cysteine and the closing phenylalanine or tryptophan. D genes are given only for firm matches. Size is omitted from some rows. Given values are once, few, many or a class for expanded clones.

TGTGCCAGCAGCCCGAGGGACAGGGGTCCCCACGAGCAGTACTTC	CASSPRDRGPHEQYF	TRBD1	TRBJ2-7	15	many	TRBV11-2
TGTGCCTGGAGTCCCCAGGCGGGGGGACCGGTGACCCAGTACTTC	CAWSPQAGGPVTQYF	TRBD2	TRBJ2-5	15	few	TRBV30
TGTGCCAGCAGCCTACCCTACGAGCAGTACTTC	CASSLPYEQYF	NA	TRBJ2-7	11	many	TRBV6-1
TGTGCCAGCAGTTCCCGCGGGGGCTTAACAGATACGCAGTATTTT	CASSSRGGLTDTQYF	NA	TRBJ2-3	15	many	TRBV28
TGTGCCAGCAGTTTCCGGCAGTTCTATGGCTACACCTTC	CASSFRQFYGYTF	NA	TRBJ1-2	13	NA	TRBV28
TGTGCCAGCAGAAGTAGACTAGCGGGAGTTGCAGATACGCAGTATTTT	CASRSRLAGVADTQYF	TRBD2	TRBJ2-3	16	many	TRBV2
TGCAGTGCTAGAGGGGCGGGGGATCTTGAGCAGTACTTC	CSARGAGDLEQYF	TRBD2	TRBJ2-7	13	many	TRBV20-1
TGTGCCAGCAGCAGAAGAGAAGCCGGGGAGCTGTTTTTT	CASSRREAGELFF	NA	TRBJ2-2	13	many	TRBV11-1
TGTGCCAGTAGTCCGACCCCATACACCGGGGAGCTGTTTTTT	CASSPTPYTGELFF	NA	TRBJ2-2	14	NA	TRBV19
TGTGCCAGCAACTTGAGGGGCCTGACTGAAGCTTTCTTT	CASNLRGLTEAFF	NA	TRBJ1-1	13	many	TRBV28
TGTGCCAGCAGTTTAGCCAGGGGAGACACTGAAGCTTTCTTT	CASSLARGDTEAFF	NA	TRBJ1-1	14	few	TRBV27
TGTGCCTACTGTTTGACTAGCGGGAGATACGAGCAGTACTTC	CAYCLTSGRYEQYF	TRBD2	TRBJ2-7	14	NA	TRBV30
NA	CASSSGGGEAFF	NA	TRBJ1-1	12	few	TRBV19
TGTGCCAGCAGTCCCACCGGACAGGGGGACTCCTACGAGCAGTACTTC	CASSPTGQGDSYEQYF	TRBD1	TRBJ2-7	16	many	TRBV28
TGCAGTGCTAGACCGGGACGAAGCACAGATACGCAGTATTTT	CSARPGRSTDTQYF	NA	TRBJ2-3	14	many	TRBV20-1
TGCGCCAGCAGCCAAGGAGGGGGGCGGGGCCAGTACGAGCAGTACTTC	CASSQGGGRGQYEQYF	NA	TRBJ2-7	16	NA	TRBV11-3
TGCGCCAGCAGCTTGGCCTGGAAGCGGAGCCGCACAGATACGCAGTATTTT	CASSLAWKRSRTDTQYF	NA	TRBJ2-3	17	many	TRBV5-1
TGTGCCAGCAGCCAAAGTCAGGCCAGCAATCAGCCCCAGCATTTT	CASSQSQASNQPQHF	NA	TRBJ1-5	15	NA	TRBV3-1
TGTGCCATCAGTGGCTATAGCGGGAGAGCCACGGATACGCAGTATTTT	CAISGYSGRATDTQYF	TRBD2	TRBJ2-3	16	NA	TRBV10-3
TGTGCCATCAGCCAAGGACAGGGTCAGGAAAAACTGTTTTTT	CAISQGQGQEKLFF	TRBD1	TRBJ1-4	14	few	TRBV10-3
TGTGCCAGCAGTTTCTTCGGGGGTATAACTGAAGCTTTCTTT	CASSFFGGITEAFF	NA	TRBJ1-1	14	NA	TRBV28
TGCGCCAGCAGCCAAGAGGGCGGGAGGTCAGATACGCAGTATTTT	CASSQEGGRSDTQYF	TRBD2	TRBJ2-3	15	many	TRBV4-1
TGTGCCAGCAGTTTTTCGATTTTACTAGCGGGAGTGTCCTACGAGCAGTACTTC	CASSFSILLAGVSYEQYF	TRBD2	TRBJ2-7	18	many	TRBV28
TGCGCCAGCAGCTTGGGGACAGGACAAAAAATCTACGAGCAGTACTTC	CASSLGTGQKIYEQYF	TRBD1	TRBJ2-7	16	many	TRBV5-1
TGTGCCAGCAGTTTTGGCGGGTACGAGCAGTACTTC	CASSFGGYEQYF	NA	TRBJ2-7	12	many	TRBV12-3/TRBV12-4
TGTGCCAGCAGCGGACTAGCGAAAACAGATACGCAGTATTTT	CASSGLAKTDTQYF	TRBD2	TRBJ2-3	14	many	TRBV3-1
TGTGCCAGCAGCCCACTAGCCGCCCCCGGGACCGGGGAGCTGTTTTTT	CASSPLAAPGTGELFF	NA	TRBJ2-2	16	NA	TRBV9
TGTGCCAGCGGTAGAGAACGGGCTAGCGGGAGCCACTACGAGCAGTACTTC	CASGRERASGSHYEQYF	TRBD2	TRBJ2-7	17	few	TRBV27
TGTGCCAGCTCCCCAGTGGCACCCTCGTACCAAGAGACCCAGTACTTC	CASSPVAPSYQETQYF	NA	TRBJ2-5	16	few	TRBV6-1
TGCAGTGCTAGACCTAGGACAGGGCGGGGAGAGACCCAGTACTTC	CSARPRTGRGETQYF	TRBD1	TRBJ2-5	15	NA	TRBV20-1
TGTGCCAGTAGGCCGGTTGGGGGAGTGGGCACAGATACGCAGTATTTT	CASRPVGGVGTDTQYF	NA	TRBJ2-3	16	NA	TRBV19
TGTGCCAGCACCCTTGGACAGGGAGAGCAGTACTTC	CASTLGQGEQYF	TRBD1	TRBJ2-7	12	NA	TRBV12-3/TRBV12-4
TGTGCCAGCAGTCACCCCGGGATCGGGGGATTCAGGGAAGAGACCCAGTACTTC	CASSHPGIGGFREETQYF	NA	TRBJ2-5	18	many	TRBV6-1
TGTGCCAGCAGCAGTCCTGGGTTGGGACCCCACACTGAAGCTTTCTTT	CASSSPGLGPHTEAFF	NA	TRBJ1-1	16	many	TRBV5-6
TGTGCCAGCACCCCCCTTGGCGGGAGGAATCGACGCACAGATACGCAGTATTTT	CASTPLGGRNRRTDTQYF	TRBD2	TRBJ2-3	18	many	TRBV7-2
TGTGCCAGCAGTCCACCGGACAGATTCTACGAGCAGTACTTC	CASSPPDRFYEQYF	NA	TRBJ2-7	14	few	TRBV27
TGTGCCAGCAGCCAAGCAGGGTTGGGCTACACCTTC	CASSQAGLGYTF	NA	TRBJ1-2	12	many	TRBV3-1
TGTGCCAGCAGTGGAGCCGGGAGTCTCTACGATGAGCAGTTCTTC	CASSGAGSLYDEQFF	NA	TRBJ2-1	15	NA	TRBV2
TGTGCCAGCAGTTATGTGTACAGATATACAGATACGCAGTATTTT	CASSYVYRYTDTQYF	NA	TRBJ2-3	15	many	TRBV6-2/TRBV6-3
TGTGCCAGCAGCCAAGATGTACTACCAACCTACGAGCAGTACTTC	CASSQDVLPTYEQYF	NA	TRBJ2-7	15	many	TRBV3-1
TGTGGATGGGCCGGACAGAACTATGGCTACACCTTC	CGWAGQNYGYTF	NA	TRBJ1-2	12	many	TRBV30
TGTGCCAGCAGGGATCTCACCTGGGGACTAGCGGGAGTTGCAGATACGCAGTATTTT	CASRDLTWGLAGVADTQYF	TRBD2	TRBJ2-3	19	NA	TRBV2
TGTGCCAGCAGCTTAGACAGGGGAGGATACAATGAGCAGTTCTTC	CASSLDRGGYNEQFF	NA	TRBJ2-1	15	many	TRBV11-2
TGCAGCGTTGAAGTGGACAGCTACGAGCAGTACTTC	CSVEVDSYEQYF	NA	TRBJ2-7	12	many	TRBV29-1
TGCGCCAGCAGCTTGACTTACAGCTCCTACGAGCAGTACTTC	CASSLTYSSYEQYF	NA	TRBJ2-7	14	many	TRBV5-1
TGTGCCAGCAGTGTTCTTGAAGGCTCCCAAGAGACCCAGTACTTC	CASSVLEGSQETQYF	NA	TRBJ2-5	15	few	TRBV12-3/TRBV12-4
TGCAGCGTTGAGGGACTAGCATACAATGAGCAGTTCTTC	CSVEGLAYNEQFF	TRBD2	TRBJ2-1	13	NA	TRBV29-1
TGTGCCAGCAGCCCCCGGGGGGATTCACCCCTCCACTTT	CASSPRGDSPLHF	NA	TRBJ1-6	13	many	TRBV12-3/TRBV12-4
TGCAGCGTTCATCGGACAGGTTACAATGAGCAGTTCTTC	CSVHRTGYNEQFF	TRBD1	TRBJ2-1	13	NA	TRBV29-1
TGTGCCAGCAGACCAGCCCTCGGGGCCTCCCGAACAGATACGCAGTATTTT	CASRPALGASRTDTQYF	NA	TRBJ2-3	17	many	TRBV11-2